This entry is about one T cell receptor (beta chain). Its specificity is not known. Trimming removed 2 bases at V and 6 bases at J, with 10 bases between. The germline V gene has CDR1 LGHNA and CDR2 YSLEER. This CDR3 has 13 residues. As every portion of the isolated RNA was reverse transcribed, the sequencing read expressed TCRB transcripts. TCRdb's copy holds only in-frame clones and misses some; the assay was immunoSEQ multiplex PCR. The table lists hundreds of thousands of clones, around 15% of them singletons, with roughly 0.04% in the top ten. The data were taken from a study of beta chain features in type 1 diabetes. Study details: Taken together, all samples contributed approximately 110,000,000 examined sorted cells. Overall study results and limits: Type 1 diabetes patients had TCRB CDR3s that were shorter (moderately but significantly so) in all four CD4+ subsets. In the patient group, naive, central memory and Treg TCRB repertoires seemed more alike than in the healthy donor group.

The sequenced sample consisted of naive CD4+ T cells from blood. This chain links TRBV4-3 with TRBJ1-1, with D hard to call. The sequence was collected from a man aged 18 to 30 with type 1 diabetes. Here the CDR3 DNA reads TGCGCCAGCAGCCAAAGTGTATCCTCTGAAGCTTTCTTT. Amino acid sequence: CASSQSVSSEAFF.